This T cell receptor beta chain stems from a study of blood T cell repertoires in COVID-19. The wider study: Spain, Italy and the United States supplied samples that represented acute and convalescent COVID-19. In each case, the material was cDNA or gDNA derived from T cells, B-cell-depleted T cells, or PBMCs.

Cohort allocation depended upon clinical history that participants reported. The germline V gene encodes CDR1 SGHVS and CDR2 FNYEAQ. The CDR3 contains 16 residues. With 5 bases clipped from V and 0 bases from J, the junction kept 3 bases outside the gene matches. In the original workflow: Amplification of reference gene primers provided the estimated nucleated cell counts. Sequenced by immunoSEQ multiplex PCR; TCRdb stores in-frame clones only, minus some. V and J calls and clone size follow that table, whereas D and trimming were derived from the DNA. The repertoire has fewer than 500,000 clones, around 87% of them found once; the top ten carry 1.3%.

The clonotype originates from a man younger than 45 who had recovered from COVID-19. Sequenced material: PBMCs or T cells enriched from blood (not recorded which). This sequence joins TRBV7-6 and TRBJ2-3, with 12 positions matching TRBD2. CDR3 bases: TGTGCCAGCAGCCCTAGCGGGGGGGTGAGCACAGATACGCAGTATTTT. It encodes CASSPSGGVSTDTQYF.